This record concerns one T cell receptor (beta chain) sequence. The specificity of this receptor is unknown. No much larger clone exists at a distance of one base, and base qualities are not known. One collaborating source in Seattle enrolled patients while the patients were actively infected and followed the patients over time throughout the course of disease. Whole blood was collected in K2EDTA tubes by collaborating institutions according to the institutions' own protocols. For TCRbeta analysis, collaborators shipped samples as frozen whole blood, isolated PBMCs, or DNA extracted from either of those sample types. The data originate from a study of blood T cell repertoires in COVID-19 (dated by TCRdb to 2019 to 2021). For context, the study as a whole: Collaborator samples came from the United States, Italy and Spain and covered acute and convalescent phases of COVID-19. The prospective study material was composed of cDNA or gDNA derived from T cells, B-cell-depleted T cells, or PBMCs. Deeply sampled blood TCRbeta repertoires from subjects exposed to, actively infected with, or recovered from COVID-19 were included in the dataset. The repertoires were made available in a free public database intended to serve as a resource for research on the immune response to SARS-CoV-2. Samples came from the ongoing ImmuneRACE study (first 160 participants) plus 1,254 subjects from 6 global collaborators. Sample metadata almost always included a de-identified subject ID, COVID-19 status, age in years and sex. Where HLA class I and class II types were available, the types were taken from metadata supplied by the sample provider, not from assay-based typing. What the authors observed across the whole study: Clinical and demographic metadata were provided uncurated, with the amount varying by source and participant.

V and J are trimmed by 5 bases and 0 bases, and the gene matches miss 6 bases of the junction. Reading from cysteine to phenylalanine, the CDR3 counts 18 amino acids. Of all the DNA, just the CDR3 is kept, 54 bases in frame from base 1. According to the germline V gene, CDR1 reads MRHNA and CDR2 reads SNTAGT. TCRbeta CDR3 regions were amplified from genomic DNA by means of the immunoSEQ Assay, a bias-controlled multiplex PCR. On the study's bioinformatics: The number of nucleated cells in each sample was estimated from the amplification of reference gene primers within the assay. To quantify the absolute abundance of each unique TCRbeta CDR3 rearrangement, sequence reads were collapsed and filtered. For each sample, productive Simpson clonality was calculated by taking the square root of Simpson's diversity index across productive rearrangements. What TCRdb holds here is the immuneACCESS table cut down to in-frame rearrangements. Part of the clones is not present; checked against another copy, under half of the missing clones reflect an unresolved V gene, and the others are unexplained. The V and J calls and clone size were taken over from that table, and D and trimming were inferred from the DNA. In this sample the table shows hundreds of thousands of clones, 75% to 90% of which occur a single time. About 1% of the sample goes to the ten largest clones.

This TCR came from a man aged 18 to 30 with COVID-19, enrolled during active disease. The rearranged segments are TRBV6-4 and TRBJ2-6, and TRBD2 aligns with 11 junction nucleotides. Source material: peripheral blood. The DNA sequence is given as TGTGCCAGCAGTCGAGGACTAGCGGGTAACTCTGGGGCCAACGTCCTGACTTTC. This encodes CASSRGLAGNSGANVLTF.